This T cell receptor beta chain was retrieved from a study of T cells in Graves' hyperthyroidism and ophthalmopathy. General study points: Classification by a 13 V-J model distinguished ophthalmopathy from stable hyperthyroidism.

Diagnoses were established using clinical symptoms, serum thyroxine and TRAb, thyroid ultrasound and orbital computed tomography. PBMCs stemmed from 10 ml fresh peripheral blood. This clonotype was seen just once. Antigen unknown. From RNA transcripts, TCR beta CDR3 regions were amplified. Initially, a first-round RT-PCR of the TCR CDR3 employed the HTBI primer set. TCRdb ran MiXCR on the multiplex PCR reads and lists one entry per CDR3 protein. Of fewer than 700,000 distinct CDR3 sequences in the sample, more than 15% were seen once. The CDR3 is made up of 15 amino acids. Germline V gene sequence: CDR1 PRHDT, CDR2 FYEKMQ (reference sequence). V was clipped by 4 bases and J by 4 bases, with 11 bases between them.

The sample consisted of blood. The chain couples TRBV13 to TRBJ2-6; D is unresolved. The sequence came from a young woman with Graves' ophthalmopathy. This chain's CDR3 is CASSSPQIGANVLTF. Written as DNA, the CDR3 is TGTGCCAGCAGCTCACCGCAAATCGGGGCCAACGTCCTGACTTTC.